A selection of T cell receptor beta chains follows, all from one sample in a study of cytomegalovirus exposure and HLA in healthy donors. Here immunoSEQ multiplex PCR was the method, and the copy in TCRdb shows in-frame clones only, minus some. The sample has some 97,000 clones, 75% to 85% seen once. Sequencing was carried out using PBMCs. The receptor set was obtained from a woman aged 45-60 years in good health and CMV-seropositive. Each CDR3 is given with its conserved first and last residue. The D gene is left open where the match is weak.

D | J | V | CDR3
TRBD2 | TRBJ2-1 | TRBV27 | CASSLPPSSGRHNEQFF
- | TRBJ2-1 | TRBV6-5 | CASRSSYNEQFF
TRBD1 | TRBJ2-7 | TRBV11-2 | CASSLGGQGFAYEQYF
TRBD1 | TRBJ1-2 | TRBV9 | CASSAATGDYGYTF
- | TRBJ1-1 | TRBV27 | CASSWARAGTEAFF
TRBD1 | TRBJ1-4 | TRBV5-1 | CASSLGQGQEKLFF
- | TRBJ1-1 | TRBV6-5 | CASSQNRQHEAFF
- | TRBJ1-1 | TRBV6-5 | CASSYSGREAFF
TRBD1 | TRBJ1-5 | TRBV4-1 | CASSPDRVPIYSNQPQHF
TRBD1 | TRBJ2-5 | TRBV5-1 | CASSPGQGLGRIETQYF
TRBD1 | TRBJ1-1 | TRBV6-1 | CASRGQGRTEAFF
- | TRBJ1-5 | TRBV7-8 | CASLGGLGNQPQHF
- | TRBJ1-1 | TRBV2 | CASSEGQMNTEAFF
- | TRBJ1-2 | TRBV11-2 | CASSSGPGGLSNYGYTF
TRBD2 | TRBJ2-3 | TRBV5-4 | CASSPPTSGGRTDTQYF
TRBD1 | TRBJ2-7 | TRBV5-6 | CASSSQDRETTYEQYF